What follows is one T cell receptor (beta chain) and its context. Its cognate antigen is unknown. J was trimmed by 3 bases and V by 5 bases; bases with no gene match: 3. This CDR3 has 13 residues. Germline CDR1 SGHNT, CDR2 YENEEA. The PCR had 60 Vbeta and 13 Jbeta primers. The data were produced by immunoSEQ multiplex PCR, yet TCRdb's version contains in-frame clones alone and is incomplete. The sample contains more than 100,000 clones, more than 60% of which appear only once. The data were obtained in a study of cytomegalovirus exposure and HLA in healthy donors. Findings and caveats of the study: Earlier results showed most TCR beta V segments being productive about 90% or about 30% of the time. Researchers counted around 180 TCR beta chains as cytomegalovirus-associated.

This receptor was identified in a man younger than 35 in good health and CMV-seronegative. This chain joins TRBV11-3 and TRBJ2-5; 7 bases fit TRBD2. Sequenced material: PBMCs. The CDR3 sequence is CASSPSGEETQYF. The CDR3 DNA is TGTGCCAGCAGCCCAAGCGGGGAAGAGACCCAGTACTTC.